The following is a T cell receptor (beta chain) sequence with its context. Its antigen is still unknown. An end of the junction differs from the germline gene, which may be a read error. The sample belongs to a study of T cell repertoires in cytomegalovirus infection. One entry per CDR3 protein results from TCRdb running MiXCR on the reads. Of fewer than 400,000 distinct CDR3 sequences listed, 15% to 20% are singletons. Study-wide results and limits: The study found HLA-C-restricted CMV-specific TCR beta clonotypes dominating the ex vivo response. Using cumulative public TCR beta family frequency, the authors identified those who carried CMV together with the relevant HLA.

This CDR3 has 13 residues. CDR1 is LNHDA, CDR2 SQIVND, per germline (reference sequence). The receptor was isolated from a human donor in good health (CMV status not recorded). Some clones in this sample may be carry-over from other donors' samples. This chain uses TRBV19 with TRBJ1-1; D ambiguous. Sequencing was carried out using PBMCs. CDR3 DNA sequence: TGTGCCAGTAGTATCCAACGGAACACTGAAGCTTTATTT. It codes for CASSIQRNTEALF.